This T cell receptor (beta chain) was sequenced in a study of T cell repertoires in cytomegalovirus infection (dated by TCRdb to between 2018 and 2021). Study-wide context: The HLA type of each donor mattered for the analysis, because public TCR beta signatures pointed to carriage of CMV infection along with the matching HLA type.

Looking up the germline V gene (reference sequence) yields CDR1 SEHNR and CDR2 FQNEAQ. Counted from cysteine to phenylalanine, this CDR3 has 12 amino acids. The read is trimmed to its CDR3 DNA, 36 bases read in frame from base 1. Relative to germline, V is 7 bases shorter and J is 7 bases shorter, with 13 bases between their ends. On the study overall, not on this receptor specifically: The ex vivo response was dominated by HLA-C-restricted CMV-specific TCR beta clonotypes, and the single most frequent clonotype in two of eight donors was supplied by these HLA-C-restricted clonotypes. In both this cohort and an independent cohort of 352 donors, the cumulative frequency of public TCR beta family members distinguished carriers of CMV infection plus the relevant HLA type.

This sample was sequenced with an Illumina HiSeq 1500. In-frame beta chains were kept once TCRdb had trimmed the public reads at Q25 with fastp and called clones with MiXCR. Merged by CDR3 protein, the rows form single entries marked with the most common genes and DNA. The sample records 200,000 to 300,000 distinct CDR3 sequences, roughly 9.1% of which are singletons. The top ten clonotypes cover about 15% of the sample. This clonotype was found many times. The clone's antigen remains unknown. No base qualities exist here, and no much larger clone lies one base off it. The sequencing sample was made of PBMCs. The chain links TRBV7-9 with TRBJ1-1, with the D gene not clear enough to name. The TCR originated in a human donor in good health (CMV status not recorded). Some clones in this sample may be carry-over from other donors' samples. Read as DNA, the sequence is TGTGCCAGCACGCAGGAGTTGGGTGAAGCTTTCTTT. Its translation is CASTQELGEAFF.